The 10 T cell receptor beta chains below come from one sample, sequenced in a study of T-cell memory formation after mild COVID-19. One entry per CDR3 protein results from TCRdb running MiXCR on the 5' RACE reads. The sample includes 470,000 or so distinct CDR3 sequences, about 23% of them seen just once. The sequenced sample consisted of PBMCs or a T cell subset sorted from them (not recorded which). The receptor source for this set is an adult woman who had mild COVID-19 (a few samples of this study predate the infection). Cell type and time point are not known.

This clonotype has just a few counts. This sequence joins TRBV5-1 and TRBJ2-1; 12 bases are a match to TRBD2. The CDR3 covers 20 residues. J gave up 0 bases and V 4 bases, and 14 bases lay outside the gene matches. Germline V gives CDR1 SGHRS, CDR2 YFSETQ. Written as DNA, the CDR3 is TGCGCCAGCAGCCCCAGGCCCGGACTAGCGGGGCCCAGCTCCTACAATGAGCAGTTCTTC. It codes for CASSPRPGLAGPSSYNEQFF.

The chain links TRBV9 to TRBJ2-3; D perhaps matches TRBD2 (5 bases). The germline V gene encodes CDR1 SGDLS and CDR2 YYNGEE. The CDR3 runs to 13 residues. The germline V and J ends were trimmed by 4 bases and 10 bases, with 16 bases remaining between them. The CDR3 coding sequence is TGTGCCAGCAGCTACACCACTAGTGAAGCGCAGTATTTT. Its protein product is CASSYTTSEAQYF.

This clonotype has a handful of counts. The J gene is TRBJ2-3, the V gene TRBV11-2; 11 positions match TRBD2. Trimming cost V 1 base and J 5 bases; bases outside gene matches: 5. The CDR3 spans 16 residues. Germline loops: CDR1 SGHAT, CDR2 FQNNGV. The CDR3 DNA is TGTGCCAGCAGCTTAGCCCTAGCGGGGGGCGTAGATACGCAGTATTTT. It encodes CASSLALAGGVDTQYF.

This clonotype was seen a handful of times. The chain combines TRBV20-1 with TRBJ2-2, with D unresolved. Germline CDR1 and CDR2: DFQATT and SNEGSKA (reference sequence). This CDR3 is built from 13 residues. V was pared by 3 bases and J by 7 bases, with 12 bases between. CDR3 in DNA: TGCAGTGCTAGGGGCCCGGGCAGCGGGGAGCTGTTTTTT. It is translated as CSARGPGSGELFF.

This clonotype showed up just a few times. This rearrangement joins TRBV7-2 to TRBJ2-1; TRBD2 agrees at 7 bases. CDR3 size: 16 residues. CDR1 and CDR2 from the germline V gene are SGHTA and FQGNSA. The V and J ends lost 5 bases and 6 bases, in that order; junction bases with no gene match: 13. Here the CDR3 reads CASSRRGGGLRNEQFF. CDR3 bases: TGTGCCAGCAGCCGCCGTGGGGGGGGATTACGCAATGAGCAGTTCTTC.

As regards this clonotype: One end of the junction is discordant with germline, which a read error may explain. The CDR3 is CASSQEVTANAGELFF. The CDR3 coding sequence is TGCGCCAGCAGCCAAGAAGTGACGGCGAACGCCGGGGAGCTGTTTTTT. The chain employs TRBV4-3 and TRBJ2-2; D is uncertain. The CDR3 totals 16 residues. CDR1 LGHNA and CDR2 YSLEER come from the germline V gene.

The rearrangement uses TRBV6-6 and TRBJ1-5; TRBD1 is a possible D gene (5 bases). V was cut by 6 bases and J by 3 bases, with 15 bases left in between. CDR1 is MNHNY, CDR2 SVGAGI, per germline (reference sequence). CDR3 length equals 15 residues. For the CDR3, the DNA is TGTGCCAGCAGGACACAAGGGGTTACCAATCAGCCCCAGCATTTT. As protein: CASRTQGVTNQPQHF.

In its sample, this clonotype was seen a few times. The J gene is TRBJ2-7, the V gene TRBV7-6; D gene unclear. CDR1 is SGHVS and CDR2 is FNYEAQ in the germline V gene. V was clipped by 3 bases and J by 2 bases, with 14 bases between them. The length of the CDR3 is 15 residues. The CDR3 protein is CASSLGSGLTYEQYF. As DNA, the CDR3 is TGTGCCAGCAGCTTGGGTTCGGGTCTCACCTACGAGCAGTACTTC.

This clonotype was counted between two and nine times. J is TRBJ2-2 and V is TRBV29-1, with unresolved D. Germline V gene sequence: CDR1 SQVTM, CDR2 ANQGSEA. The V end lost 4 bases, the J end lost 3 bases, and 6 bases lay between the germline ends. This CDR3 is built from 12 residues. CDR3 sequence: CSVVSDTGELFF. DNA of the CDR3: TGCAGCGTTGTCTCTGACACCGGGGAGCTGTTTTTT.

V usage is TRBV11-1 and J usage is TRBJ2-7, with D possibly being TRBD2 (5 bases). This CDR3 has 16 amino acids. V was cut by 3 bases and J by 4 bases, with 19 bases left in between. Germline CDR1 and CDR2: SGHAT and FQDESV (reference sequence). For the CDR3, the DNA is TGTGCCAGCAGCTTGGCAAGTACTTATCGGGGATACGAGCAGTACTTC. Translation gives CASSLASTYRGYEQYF.